This is a list of T cell receptor beta chains from one sample in a study of blood T cells in healthy people across ages. TCRdb fed the 5' RACE reads into MiXCR, producing one record per CDR3 protein. The table records hundreds of thousands of distinct CDR3 sequences, about 52% of them present only once. The source material was blood. The receptors were sampled from a woman aged 60-75 years in good health. The CDR3 runs from the conserved cysteine through the conserved F or W. A D gene is named only where the DNA matches it firmly. Size is omitted from some rows. Given values are once, few, many or a class for expanded clones.

v_call	j_call	clone_size	d_call	cdr3_nt	cdr3_aa
TRBV29-1	TRBJ1-2	once	.	TGCAGCGTTCAGAGGACAGACTCGCATGGCTACACCTTC	CSVQRTDSHGYTF
TRBV3-1	TRBJ2-6	.	.	TGTGCCAGCGGCCAACTCAACTCTGGGGCCAACGTCCTGACTTTC	CASGQLNSGANVLTF
TRBV20-1	TRBJ1-5	.	TRBD1	TGCAGTGCCCTAGAGGGGGGGGCAGGGGGTCAGCCCCAGCATTTT	CSALEGGAGGQPQHF
TRBV5-1	TRBJ1-2	once	.	TGCGCCAGCATCTTGAGTGGGCTTTATGGCTACACCTTC	CASILSGLYGYTF
TRBV15	TRBJ2-7	few	TRBD1	TGTGCCACCATGGGGGACAGCTCCTACGAGCAGTACTTC	CATMGDSSYEQYF
TRBV7-2	TRBJ2-7	few	TRBD2	TGTGCCAGCAGCTTAAGACTAGCGGGAGGGTTATCCTACGAGCAGTACTTC	CASSLRLAGGLSYEQYF
TRBV27	TRBJ2-7	.	.	TGTGCCAGCGGTTTCGGGGGACTCTACGAGCAGTACTTC	CASGFGGLYEQYF
TRBV25-1	TRBJ2-3	.	.	TGTGCCAGCAGTGAATCCCACAGCACTGATACGCAGTATTTT	CASSESHSTDTQYF
TRBV7-2	TRBJ2-5	.	TRBD1	TGTGCCAGCAGCTCTACAGGGGCTGGGGAGCAGTACTTC	CASSSTGAGEQYF
TRBV20-1	TRBJ2-5	.	TRBD2	TGCAGTGCTAGAGATCGGGGGAGGGAGGGAGAGACCCAGTACTTC	CSARDRGREGETQYF
TRBV27	TRBJ2-7	few	TRBD1	TGTGCCAGCAGTTTTTCTCAGGGGGTATCTTACGAGCAGTACTTC	CASSFSQGVSYEQYF
TRBV29-1	TRBJ2-3	.	.	TGCAGCGTCGAAACCGGGGGAGATACGCAGTATTTT	CSVETGGDTQYF